The clone carrying this T cell receptor (beta chain) was found many times. The target antigen is unknown. CDR1 and CDR2 (germline): WSHSY, SAAADI. Deletions cut 3 bases from V and 1 base from J, with 7 bases between. This CDR3 spans 14 amino acids. These data belong to a study of HIV-infected patients and healthy controls. Study findings and constraints: Slight age and sex differences between study cohorts did not explain the diversity differences.

Reverse transcription used around 500 ng RNA and constant-region primers for alpha and beta. Using multiplexing indices, alpha and beta chain libraries were generated apart by chain-specific third strand synthesis. TCRdb redid the calling of the 5' RACE reads with MiXCR, one entry per CDR3 protein. The sample contains fewer than 20,000 distinct CDR3 sequences, under 9.5% of which appear only once. Follow-up blood was drawn about 14 weeks, roughly three months, after antiretroviral therapy began. No cell fractionation was done, so the repertoire covers all unsorted peripheral blood T cells. The receptor was isolated from an adult with HIV infection. The sequencing here drew on blood, taken during antiretroviral therapy. This chain links TRBV10-2 with TRBJ1-5; D remains ambiguous. The chain's CDR3 is CASSDWESNQPQHF. As DNA, the CDR3 is TGCGCCAGCAGTGACTGGGAGAGCAATCAGCCCCAGCATTTT.